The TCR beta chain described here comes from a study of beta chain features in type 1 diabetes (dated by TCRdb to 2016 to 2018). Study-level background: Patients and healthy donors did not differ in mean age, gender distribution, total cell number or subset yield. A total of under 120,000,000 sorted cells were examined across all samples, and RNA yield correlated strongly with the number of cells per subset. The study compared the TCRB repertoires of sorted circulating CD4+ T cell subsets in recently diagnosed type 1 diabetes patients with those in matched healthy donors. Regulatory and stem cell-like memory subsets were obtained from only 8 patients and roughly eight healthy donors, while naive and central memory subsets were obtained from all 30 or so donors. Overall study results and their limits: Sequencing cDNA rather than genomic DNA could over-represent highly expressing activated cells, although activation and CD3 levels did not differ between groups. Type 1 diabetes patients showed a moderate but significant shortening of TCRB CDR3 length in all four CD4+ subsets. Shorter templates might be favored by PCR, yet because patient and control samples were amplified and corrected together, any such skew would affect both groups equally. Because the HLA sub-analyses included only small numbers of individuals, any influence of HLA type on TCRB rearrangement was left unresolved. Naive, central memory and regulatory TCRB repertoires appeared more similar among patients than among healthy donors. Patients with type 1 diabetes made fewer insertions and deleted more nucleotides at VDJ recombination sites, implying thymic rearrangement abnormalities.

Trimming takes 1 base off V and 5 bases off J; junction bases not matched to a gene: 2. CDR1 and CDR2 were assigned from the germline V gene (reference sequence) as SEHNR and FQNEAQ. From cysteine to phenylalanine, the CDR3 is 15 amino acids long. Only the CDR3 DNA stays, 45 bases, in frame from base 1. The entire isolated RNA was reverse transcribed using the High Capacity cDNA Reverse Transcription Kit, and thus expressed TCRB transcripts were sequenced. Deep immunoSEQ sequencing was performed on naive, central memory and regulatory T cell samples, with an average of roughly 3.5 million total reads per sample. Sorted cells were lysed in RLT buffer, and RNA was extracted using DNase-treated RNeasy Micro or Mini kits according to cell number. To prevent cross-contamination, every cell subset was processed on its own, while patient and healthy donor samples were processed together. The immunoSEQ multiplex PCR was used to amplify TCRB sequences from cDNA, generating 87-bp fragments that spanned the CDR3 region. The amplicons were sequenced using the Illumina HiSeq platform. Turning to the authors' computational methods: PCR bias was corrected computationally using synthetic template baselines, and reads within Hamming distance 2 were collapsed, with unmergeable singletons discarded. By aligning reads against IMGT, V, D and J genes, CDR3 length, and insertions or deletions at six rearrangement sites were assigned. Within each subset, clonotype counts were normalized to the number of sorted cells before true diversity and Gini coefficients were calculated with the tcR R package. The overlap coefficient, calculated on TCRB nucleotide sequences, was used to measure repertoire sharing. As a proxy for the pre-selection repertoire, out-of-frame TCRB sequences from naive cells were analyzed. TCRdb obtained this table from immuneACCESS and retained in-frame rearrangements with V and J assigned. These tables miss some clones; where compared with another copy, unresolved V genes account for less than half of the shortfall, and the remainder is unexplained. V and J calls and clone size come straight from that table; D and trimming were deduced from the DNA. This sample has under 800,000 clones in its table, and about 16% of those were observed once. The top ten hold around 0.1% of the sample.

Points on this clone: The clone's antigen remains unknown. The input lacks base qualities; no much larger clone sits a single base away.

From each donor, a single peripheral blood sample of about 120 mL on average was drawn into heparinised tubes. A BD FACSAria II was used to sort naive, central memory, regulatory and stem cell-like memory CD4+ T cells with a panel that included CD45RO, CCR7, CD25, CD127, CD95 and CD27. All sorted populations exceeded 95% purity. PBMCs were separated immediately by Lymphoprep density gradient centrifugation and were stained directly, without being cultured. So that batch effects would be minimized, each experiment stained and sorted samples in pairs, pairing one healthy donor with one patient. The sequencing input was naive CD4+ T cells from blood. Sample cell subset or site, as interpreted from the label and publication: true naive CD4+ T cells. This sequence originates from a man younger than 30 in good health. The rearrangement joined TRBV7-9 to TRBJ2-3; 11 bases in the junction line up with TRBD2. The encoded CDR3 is CASSLVLAGVDTQYF. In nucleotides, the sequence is TGTGCCAGCAGCTTAGTACTAGCGGGGGTAGATACGCAGTATTTT.